A selection of T cell receptor beta chains follows, all from one sample in a study of CD8 T cells in ankylosing spondylitis. Using its own MiXCR run on the 5' RACE reads, TCRdb lists one record per CDR3 protein. The sample lists a few hundred thousand distinct CDR3 sequences, 15% to 20% seen once, with about a third in the top ten. The sequencing sample was made of blood, either unsorted or a sorted T cell fraction (not recorded which). The receptors were gathered from a male donor with ankylosing spondylitis or in good health (not recorded which). Each CDR3 is given with its conserved first and last residue. Fields, in order: clone size, V gene, D gene, J gene, CDR3 length, CDR3 DNA, CDR3 protein. A D gene is named only where the DNA matches it firmly. Some rows have no size entry. The others give once, few or many, or a class for an expanded clone.

abundance: .
v_gene: TRBV7-2
d_gene: TRBD2
j_gene: TRBJ2-5
len: 13
CDR3nt: TGTGCCAGCAGCTTACTAGCGGGAGAGACCCAGTACTTC
CDR3aa: CASSLLAGETQYF

abundance: few
v_gene: TRBV12-5
d_gene: .
j_gene: TRBJ2-7
len: 14
CDR3nt: TGTGCTAGTGGGGGCGGGTGGAGCTCCTACGAGCAGTACTTC
CDR3aa: CASGGGWSSYEQYF

abundance: few
v_gene: TRBV28
d_gene: TRBD1
j_gene: TRBJ2-4
len: 16
CDR3nt: TGTGCCAGCAGTGCTGCTCCGGGACAGGGGAAAAACATTCAGTACTTC
CDR3aa: CASSAAPGQGKNIQYF

abundance: .
v_gene: TRBV7-2
d_gene: TRBD1
j_gene: TRBJ2-7
len: 17
CDR3nt: TGTGCCAGCAGCTTAGTGGGACAGGGGATCGTGCCAGACGAGCAGTACTTC
CDR3aa: CASSLVGQGIVPDEQYF

abundance: .
v_gene: TRBV7-9
d_gene: .
j_gene: TRBJ1-1
len: 14
CDR3nt: TGTGCCAGCAGCGACACAAGCATGAACACTGAAGCTTTCTTT
CDR3aa: CASSDTSMNTEAFF

abundance: .
v_gene: TRBV9
d_gene: TRBD2
j_gene: TRBJ2-1
len: 19
CDR3nt: TGTGCCAGCAGCGTTTTGGCGGGAGCCTCCCTAAGCTCCTACAATGAGCAGTTCTTC
CDR3aa: CASSVLAGASLSSYNEQFF

abundance: few
v_gene: TRBV12-3/TRBV12-4
d_gene: .
j_gene: TRBJ2-1
len: 9
CDR3nt: TGTGCCAGCAGCAAAGAGGAGTTCTTC
CDR3aa: CASSKEEFF

abundance: few
v_gene: TRBV4-1
d_gene: TRBD2
j_gene: TRBJ2-7
len: 15
CDR3nt: TGCGCCAGCAGCCCCCTCGGGACTAGCGGAGACGAGCAGTACTTC
CDR3aa: CASSPLGTSGDEQYF

abundance: .
v_gene: TRBV2
d_gene: TRBD2
j_gene: TRBJ2-5
len: 18
CDR3nt: TGTACCATCAGTTTAAACTCAGGGACTAGCGGGAGTGCGGAGACCCAGTACTTC
CDR3aa: CTISLNSGTSGSAETQYF

abundance: .
v_gene: TRBV15
d_gene: TRBD2
j_gene: TRBJ2-1
len: 16
CDR3nt: TGTGCCACCAGCAGAAAACTAGCGGGAGGCAACAATGAGCAGTTCTTC
CDR3aa: CATSRKLAGGNNEQFF

abundance: .
v_gene: TRBV4-3
d_gene: .
j_gene: TRBJ2-1
len: 15
CDR3nt: TGCGCCAGCAGCCAAGATTTGGGACGAAACAATGAGCAGTTCTTC
CDR3aa: CASSQDLGRNNEQFF

abundance: many
v_gene: TRBV27
d_gene: .
j_gene: TRBJ1-4
len: 15
CDR3nt: TGTGCCAGCAGTCCCGACAGGTTTGAGGATGAAAAACTGTTTTTT
CDR3aa: CASSPDRFEDEKLFF

abundance: few
v_gene: TRBV19
d_gene: TRBD1
j_gene: TRBJ2-3
len: 14
CDR3nt: TGTGCCAGTAGTGAAGGACAGGGAACAGATACGCAGTATTTT
CDR3aa: CASSEGQGTDTQYF

abundance: few
v_gene: TRBV5-1
d_gene: .
j_gene: TRBJ2-7
len: 13
CDR3nt: TGCGCCAGCATGCCGGGCCTCTCCTACGAGCAGTACTTC
CDR3aa: CASMPGLSYEQYF

abundance: few
v_gene: TRBV6-2/TRBV6-3
d_gene: .
j_gene: TRBJ2-1
len: 12
CDR3nt: TGTGCCAGCAGACAGGGCTACAATGAGCAGTTCTTC
CDR3aa: CASRQGYNEQFF

abundance: few
v_gene: TRBV9
d_gene: TRBD1
j_gene: TRBJ2-1
len: 15
CDR3nt: TGTGCCAGCAGCGTAGGGGGACAGGTCTACAATGAGCAGTTCTTC
CDR3aa: CASSVGGQVYNEQFF

abundance: .
v_gene: TRBV4-2
d_gene: TRBD1
j_gene: TRBJ1-1
len: 15
CDR3nt: TGTGCCAGCAGCACTCGACAGGGATCAAACACTGAAGCTTTCTTT
CDR3aa: CASSTRQGSNTEAFF

abundance: many
v_gene: TRBV6-2/TRBV6-3
d_gene: .
j_gene: TRBJ2-2
len: 15
CDR3nt: TGTGCCAGCAGTTACGAGGGGCGGAACACCGGGGAGCTGTTTTTT
CDR3aa: CASSYEGRNTGELFF

abundance: few
v_gene: TRBV29-1
d_gene: .
j_gene: TRBJ1-1
len: 16
CDR3nt: TGCAGCGTCTACCAGAGCAAACAGGGAACGAACACTGAAGCTTTCTTT
CDR3aa: CSVYQSKQGTNTEAFF

abundance: .
v_gene: TRBV4-1
d_gene: TRBD2
j_gene: TRBJ2-1
len: 15
CDR3nt: TGCGCCAGCAGCCAAGAAGCTAGCGGGAGCAATGAGCAGTTCTTC
CDR3aa: CASSQEASGSNEQFF

abundance: .
v_gene: TRBV2
d_gene: .
j_gene: TRBJ2-1
len: 12
CDR3nt: TGTGCCAGCAGTGAAGTAACGGATGAGCAGTTCTTC
CDR3aa: CASSEVTDEQFF

abundance: .
v_gene: TRBV13
d_gene: .
j_gene: TRBJ2-3
len: 18
CDR3nt: TGTGCCAGCAGTTTTAGATCGTCGGGAGATATCCGCACAGATACGCAGTATTTT
CDR3aa: CASSFRSSGDIRTDTQYF

abundance: .
v_gene: TRBV11-2
d_gene: .
j_gene: TRBJ2-3
len: 13
CDR3nt: TGTGCCAGCAGCTCCATGAGCACAGATACGCAGTATTTT
CDR3aa: CASSSMSTDTQYF

abundance: few
v_gene: TRBV10-3
d_gene: .
j_gene: TRBJ2-4
len: 17
CDR3nt: TGTGCCATCAGTGAGGCCCCGCCCGAGATGGGGCGAGACATTCAGTACTTC
CDR3aa: CAISEAPPEMGRDIQYF